The 18 T cell receptor beta chains presented below share a single source sample, sequenced in a study of shared clonotypes between healthy human individuals. The table came from immunoSEQ multiplex PCR; TCRdb's copy has only in-frame clones and leaves some out. There are millions of clones in the sample; around 90% occur only once, and under 0.15% lies in the top ten. The sample taken for sequencing was naive CD4+ T cells sorted from blood. Documented subset: CD45RA+ positively selected. The receptor source for this set is a man younger than 30 in good health.

The rearrangement joins TRBV7-8 to TRBJ1-2; the match to TRBD1 covers 8 bases. The J segment lost 2 bases and the V segment lost 1 base, leaving 6 bases of the junction unmatched. Per the germline V gene, CDR1 is SGHVS and CDR2 is FQNEAQ. This CDR3 has 16 residues. The DNA of the CDR3 is TGTGCCAGCAGCTTAGTTTCCCGGACAGGGAACTATGGCTACACCTTC. Its translation is CASSLVSRTGNYGYTF.

The chain employs TRBV19 and TRBJ2-2, with D possibly TRBD1 on 6 matching bases. Germline V CDR1 and CDR2: LNHDA, SQIVND (reference sequence). The V and J ends lost 5 bases and 2 bases respectively, with 12 bases between them. The CDR3 totals 15 residues. The CDR3 DNA reads TGTGCCAGTAGTCTCCGGGACATTAACACCGGGGAGCTGTTTTTT. As protein: CASSLRDINTGELFF.

The V gene is TRBV5-4, the J gene TRBJ2-3, with TRBD2 matching 9 bases. The CDR3 contains 16 residues. CDR1 and CDR2 (germline): SGHNT, YYREEE (reference sequence). The V gene end was trimmed by 2 bases and the J gene end by 4 bases; junction bases not matched to a gene: 8. The CDR3 sequence is CASSFYSGRVADTQYF. The CDR3 bases are TGTGCCAGCAGCTTCTATAGCGGGAGAGTCGCAGATACGCAGTATTTT.

V gene TRBV11-2 combines with J gene TRBJ2-5; D is possibly TRBD2 (5 bases). In germline, CDR1 is SGHAT, CDR2 FQNNGV. This CDR3 contains 13 residues. Trimming left V 6 bases short and J 3 bases short, with 11 bases between. In nucleotides, the CDR3 is TGTGCCAGCAGGTTGCTGCGGGAAGAGACCCAGTACTTC. Encoded protein: CASRLLREETQYF.

The chain combines TRBV6-1 with TRBJ2-3; the D is unclear. Germline CDR1 reads MNHNS; CDR2 reads SASEGT. This CDR3 has 15 amino acids. V was trimmed by 3 bases and J by 0 bases, leaving 10 bases between them. The CDR3 nucleotides are TGTGCCAGCAGTGAGTTCGGTGCGAGCACAGATACGCAGTATTTT. This sequence encodes CASSEFGASTDTQYF.

The rearrangement uses TRBV9 and TRBJ2-2; 7 bases match TRBD1. CDR3 length: 16 amino acids. CDR1 and CDR2 (germline): SGDLS, YYNGEE. Losses at the gene ends were 1 base for V and 1 base for J; bases not matched to a gene: 4. The CDR3 sequence is CASSVTQGLNTGELFF. CDR3 in DNA: TGTGCCAGCAGCGTAACACAGGGGCTGAACACCGGGGAGCTGTTTTTT.

This clone was recorded once. The chain couples TRBV28 to TRBJ1-1; no clear D. CDR1 is MDHEN and CDR2 is SYDVKM in the germline V gene. V was trimmed by 5 bases and J by 3 bases, leaving 10 bases between them. This CDR3 spans 13 amino acids. The CDR3 DNA follows: TGTGCCAGCAGTCGTCGATGGGACACTGAAGCTTTCTTT. It is translated as CASSRRWDTEAFF.

This chain links TRBV7-8 with TRBJ2-7; D possibly corresponds to TRBD1 (5 bases). The CDR3 spans 16 residues. Germline V gives CDR1 SGHVS, CDR2 FQNEAQ. V was trimmed by 1 base and J by 6 bases, leaving 19 bases between them. In DNA, the CDR3 is TGTGCCAGCAGCTTAGTGGGGTTTAGGGGCTTAGTCGAGCAGTACTTC. Its translation: CASSLVGFRGLVEQYF.

The chain recombines TRBV6-1 with TRBJ1-2; D may be TRBD1 (6 bases). This CDR3 is 15 amino acids long. The germline CDR1 and CDR2 sequences are MNHNS and SASEGT. Trimming left V 7 bases short and J 3 bases short, with 18 bases between. The CDR3 DNA is TGTGCCAGCACCGAGGGGGGTGCGGGGTACTATGGCTACACCTTC. This gives the protein CASTEGGAGYYGYTF.

This clone occurred a few times. As DNA, the CDR3 is TGTGCCAGCTCCCCAGGACCGGAAGGTCGGGGCTACACCTTC. Encoded protein: CASSPGPEGRGYTF. The chain joins TRBV18 to TRBJ1-2; D unresolved. Deletions cut 6 bases from V and 8 bases from J, with 19 bases between. The CDR3 runs to 14 residues. CDR1 KGHSH and CDR2 LQKENI come from the germline V gene.

With regard to this clone: The same CDR3 is also encoded by other DNA sequences in this sample. The rearrangement links TRBV6-5 to TRBJ1-5, with TRBD1 matching 7 bases. Trimming cost V 4 bases and J 6 bases; bases outside gene matches: 6. Germline CDR1 MNHEY, CDR2 SVGAGI. This CDR3 has 14 amino acids. The CDR3 nucleotides read TGTGCCAGCAGTTTGCAGGGGGGAGGTCAGCCCCAGCATTTT. Translating it yields CASSLQGGGQPQHF.

Concerning this clone itself: Other DNA sequences in the same sample also yield this CDR3. The J gene is TRBJ2-7, the V gene TRBV6-5; 10 bases match TRBD1. J lost 4 bases, V lost 5 bases, and 5 bases had no gene match. This CDR3 is built from 14 residues. CDR1 MNHEY and CDR2 SVGAGI come from the germline V gene. The CDR3 DNA follows: TGTGCCAGCAGTCTGGGACAGGGGACTTACGAGCAGTACTTC. Protein: CASSLGQGTYEQYF.

V is TRBV30 and J is TRBJ1-1; the D gene is possibly TRBD1 (6 bases). The CDR3 is 13 residues long. Trimming removed 3 bases from V and 5 bases from J, with 13 bases in between. CDR1 GTSNPN and CDR2 SVGIG come from the germline V gene (reference sequence). Here the CDR3 DNA reads TGTGCCTGGAGCCTGACAGGTTGGACTGAAGCTTTCTTT. This translates into CAWSLTGWTEAFF.

This rearrangement joins TRBV4-1 to TRBJ1-2; D gene uncertain. From germline, CDR1 is MGHRA and CDR2 YSYEKL. The CDR3 contains 16 residues. V lost 3 bases and J 8 bases, leaving 22 bases between the germline ends. CDR3 region: CASSQDLSPSVRGYTF. The CDR3 nucleotides read TGCGCCAGCAGCCAGGACCTATCGCCCAGCGTCCGGGGCTACACCTTC.

The chain joins TRBV6-6 to TRBJ1-5, with 8 nucleotides matching TRBD1. Germline V CDR1 and CDR2: MNHNY, SVGAGI (reference sequence). The J segment lost 2 bases and the V segment lost 9 bases, leaving 12 bases of the junction unmatched. This CDR3 has 16 residues. Written as DNA, the CDR3 is TGTGCCAGTTTTTCTACACAGGGGGAGGGCAATCAGCCCCAGCATTTT. This sequence encodes CASFSTQGEGNQPQHF.

Worth noting for this clone: Other DNA sequences within the sample encode an identical CDR3. This chain uses TRBV5-4 with TRBJ2-5; D uncertain. The length of the CDR3 is 13 residues. The V end lost 3 bases, the J end lost 2 bases, and 8 bases lay between the germline ends. The V gene's germline CDR1 is SGHNT and CDR2 YYREEE (reference sequence). CDR3 sequence: CASSSVGQETQYF. The CDR3 bases are TGTGCCAGCAGCTCGGTGGGACAAGAGACCCAGTACTTC.

V usage is TRBV7-2 and J usage is TRBJ2-3; D is undetermined. V lost 5 bases, J lost 1 base, and 13 bases lay in between. Germline CDR1 and CDR2: SGHTA and FQGNSA. The CDR3 totals 15 residues. The CDR3 here is CASSPPTSGTDTQYF. In DNA, the CDR3 is TGTGCCAGCAGCCCCCCGACGAGCGGCACAGATACGCAGTATTTT.

The gene calls are TRBV11-3 and TRBJ2-3, with D perhaps TRBD2 (7 bases). The CDR3 extends over 16 amino acids. Germline V gene lookup returns CDR1 SGHNT and CDR2 YENEEA. V lost 0 bases to trimming and J lost 5 bases, with 15 bases between them. CDR3 loop: CASSLDPGGSLDTQYF. The CDR3 DNA reads as TGTGCCAGCAGCTTAGACCCGGGGGGCAGTTTAGATACGCAGTATTTT.